This is a list of T cell receptor beta chains from one sample in a study of blood T cell repertoires in COVID-19. Profiling relied on immunoSEQ multiplex PCR, and the TCRdb table lists in-frame clones only, not all of them. This table has about 230,000 clones, roughly 88% appearing once. The specimen sequenced was peripheral blood. The receptors come from a woman in her thirties or forties who had recovered from COVID-19. The CDR3 runs from the conserved cysteine through the conserved F or W. The D gene is left open where the match is weak. Clone size appears in some rows only: once, few, many, or a class for an expanded clone.

abundance,v_gene,d_gene,j_gene,CDR3aa,CDR3nt
-,TRBV7-8,-,TRBJ1-2,CASSLKRAGDTNYGYTF,TGTGCCAGCAGCTTAAAACGGGCAGGGGATACCAACTATGGCTACACCTTC
-,TRBV7-2,TRBD1,TRBJ1-6,CASSLQDRGHDSPLHF,TGTGCCAGCAGCTTACAAGACAGGGGGCATGATTCACCCCTCCACTTT
-,TRBV10-3,-,TRBJ1-2,CAISVQGIDGYTF,TGTGCCATCAGTGTCCAGGGGATTGATGGCTACACCTTC
-,TRBV7-2,-,TRBJ1-1,CASSLLRDTEAFF,TGTGCCAGCAGCTTATTACGGGACACTGAAGCTTTCTTT
once,TRBV7-9,-,TRBJ2-5,CASSFQKRETQYF,TGTGCCAGCAGCTTCCAGAAGAGGGAGACCCAGTACTTC
-,TRBV13,-,TRBJ2-7,CASSFGAMAGDF,TGTGCCAGCAGCTTTGGGGCCATGGCAGGGGACTTC
-,TRBV6-5,-,TRBJ1-2,CATNIRPREGYTF,TGTGCCACCAACATCCGCCCCCGGGAGGGCTACACCTTC
-,TRBV27,-,TRBJ1-2,CASSSLTGNYYGYTF,TGTGCCAGCAGTTCCTTGACAGGCAACTATTATGGCTACACCTTC
-,TRBV29-1,TRBD1,TRBJ1-2,CSVWETGEGYTF,TGCAGCGTTTGGGAGACAGGGGAAGGCTACACCTTC
-,TRBV21-1,-,TRBJ1-6,CASSSGQTYSPLHF,TGTGCCAGCAGTTCTGGACAGACCTATTCACCCCTCCACTTT
-,TRBV20-1,TRBD2,TRBJ2-7,CSASPYTSGGVYEQYF,TGCAGTGCTAGTCCCTATACTAGCGGGGGGGTCTACGAGCAGTACTTC
-,TRBV7-2,-,TRBJ2-5,CASSLVSGGIVQETQYF,TGTGCCAGCAGCTTAGTTTCTGGGGGGATCGTACAAGAGACCCAGTACTTC
-,TRBV5-1,TRBD1,TRBJ1-2,CASSLDRGLGYTF,TGCGCCAGCAGCCTTGACAGGGGTTTGGGCTACACCTTC
-,TRBV7-3,-,TRBJ2-2,CASSLAASREAGELFF,TGTGCCAGCAGCTTAGCGGCCAGCCGGGAAGCCGGGGAGCTGTTTTTT
-,TRBV7-8,-,TRBJ1-2,CASSLDRTGYYGYTF,TGTGCCAGCAGCTTAGACCGCACAGGGTATTATGGCTACACCTTC
-,TRBV29-1,TRBD1,TRBJ1-1,CSVDRGQDNSWAFF,TGCAGCGTCGACAGGGGTCAGGATAATAGCTGGGCTTTCTTT
-,TRBV9,TRBD1,TRBJ2-1,CASSVTQGYNEQFF,TGTGCCAGCAGCGTAACACAGGGGTACAATGAGCAGTTCTTC
many,TRBV2,-,TRBJ1-2,CASSALEGYSNYGYTF,TGTGCCAGCAGTGCACTGGAGGGGTACTCTAACTATGGCTACACCTTC
-,TRBV3-1/TRBV3-2,TRBD1,TRBJ1-4,CASSRETGTEDEKLFF,TGTGCCAGCAGCCGAGAAACCGGGACAGAGGACGAAAAACTGTTTTTT
-,TRBV27,-,TRBJ2-2,CASSSTGMSTGELFF,TGTGCCAGCAGTTCCACAGGGATGAGCACCGGGGAGCTGTTTTTT
-,TRBV7-2,TRBD2,TRBJ2-5,CASSFSGGAETQYF,TGTGCCAGCAGCTTTAGCGGGGGGGCCGAGACCCAGTACTTC
-,TRBV19,-,TRBJ2-3,CASSIGYTDTQYF,TGTGCCAGTAGTATAGGCTACACAGATACGCAGTATTTT
-,TRBV19,-,TRBJ1-1,CASKVEEGYGTEAFF,TGTGCCAGTAAGGTTGAAGAGGGCTACGGCACTGAAGCTTTCTTT
-,TRBV5-4,-,TRBJ1-4,CASSWEGEKLFF,TGTGCCAGCAGCTGGGAGGGTGAAAAACTGTTTTTT
few,TRBV7-2,-,TRBJ1-6,CASSVGHPDNSPLHF,TGTGCCAGCAGCGTAGGACATCCCGATAATTCACCCCTCCACTTT
once,TRBV28,-,TRBJ1-1,CASSSWQGPEAFF,TGTGCCAGCAGTTCTTGGCAGGGGCCTGAAGCTTTCTTT
-,TRBV30,TRBD2,TRBJ2-7,CAWSVGGYYEQYF,TGTGCCTGGAGTGTCGGGGGGTACTACGAGCAGTACTTC
-,TRBV28,-,TRBJ1-1,CASKIVGGYTEAFF,TGTGCCAGCAAAATCGTGGGGGGTTACACTGAAGCTTTCTTT
few,TRBV7-2,TRBD1,TRBJ1-4,CASRFDRGNEKLFF,TGTGCCAGCAGGTTCGACAGGGGTAATGAAAAACTGTTTTTT
-,TRBV19,TRBD1,TRBJ1-1,CASSIMGNRGYTEAFF,TGTGCCAGTAGTATAATGGGGAACAGGGGGTACACTGAAGCTTTCTTT
-,TRBV7-9,-,TRBJ1-1,CASSLTTGTEAFF,TGTGCCAGCAGCTTAACCACCGGGACTGAAGCTTTCTTT
-,TRBV5-5,-,TRBJ2-3,CASSLQGTDTQYF,TGTGCCAGCAGCTTGCAGGGCACAGATACGCAGTATTTT
-,TRBV7-2,-,TRBJ2-3,CASSLVKGGVSTDTQYF,TGTGCCAGCAGCTTAGTTAAGGGCGGGGTAAGCACAGATACGCAGTATTTT
few,TRBV19,-,TRBJ1-5,CASAPGYGNQPQHF,TGTGCCAGTGCCCCAGGGTATGGCAATCAGCCCCAGCATTTT
-,TRBV19,TRBD1,TRBJ1-1,CASTPGQGNTEAFF,TGTGCCAGTACTCCGGGACAGGGGAACACTGAAGCTTTCTTT
-,TRBV18,-,TRBJ2-6,CASSPSAYSGANVLTF,TGTGCCAGCTCACCAAGCGCATACTCTGGGGCCAACGTCCTGACTTTC
-,TRBV5-1,TRBD2,TRBJ2-3,CASSLLTSGGTDTQYF,TGCGCCAGCAGCTTGTTGACTAGCGGGGGCACAGATACGCAGTATTTT
few,TRBV9,-,TRBJ2-1,CASSVGAGSYNEQFF,TGTGCCAGCAGCGTAGGTGCAGGGTCCTACAATGAGCAGTTCTTC
-,TRBV19,-,TRBJ2-5,CASSISAGRTETQYF,TGTGCCAGTAGTATTTCGGCAGGGAGGACGGAGACCCAGTACTTC
-,TRBV5-6,-,TRBJ1-2,CASSSYYGYTF,TGTGCCAGCAGCTCCTACTATGGCTACACCTTC
once,TRBV28,-,TRBJ2-7,CASSLVRGTYEQYF,TGTGCCAGCAGTTTAGTCAGGGGCACCTACGAGCAGTACTTC
-,TRBV7-3,-,TRBJ2-6,CASSLEASGANVLTF,TGTGCCAGCAGCTTAGAAGCGTCTGGGGCCAACGTCCTGACTTTC
-,TRBV19,-,TRBJ1-2,CASLPGGAGSYGYTF,TGTGCCAGTCTCCCGGGGGGCGCGGGGAGCTATGGCTACACCTTC
-,TRBV6-5,-,TRBJ1-1,CASIQSGVGNTEAFF,TGTGCCAGCATCCAATCGGGGGTGGGGAACACTGAAGCTTTCTTT
-,TRBV18,TRBD1,TRBJ1-1,CASSPNRGDTEAFF,TGTGCCAGCTCACCTAACAGGGGCGACACTGAAGCTTTCTTT
-,TRBV28,-,TRBJ1-2,CASTITAGGQEHTF,TGTGCCAGCACCATTACCGCGGGGGGCCAGGAGCACACCTTC
-,TRBV3-1/TRBV3-2,-,TRBJ1-1,CASSQYSGVAAYQNTEAFF,TGTGCCAGCAGCCAATATTCCGGGGTAGCCGCATACCAGAACACTGAAGCTTTCTTT